The T cell receptor (beta chain) described here comes from a study of T-cell memory formation after mild COVID-19. CDR1 LGHDT and CDR2 YNNKEL come from the germline V gene (reference sequence). V was trimmed by 5 bases and J by 4 bases, leaving 17 bases between them. This CDR3 has 15 amino acids. Study results and caveats: CM and EM subsets held most contracting CD4+ clones; EMRA held CD8+ ones.

This clonotype was counted a few times. The antigen remains unidentified. MiXCR was run by TCRdb on the 5' RACE reads, yielding one entry per CDR3 protein. The profile shows 550,000 to 600,000 distinct CDR3 sequences, around 15% of them singletons. This rearrangement joins TRBV3-1 to TRBJ1-2, with D possibly matching TRBD1 (5 bases). The sample consisted of PBMCs or a T cell subset sorted from them (not recorded which). The sequence derives from an adult woman who had mild COVID-19 (a few samples of this study predate the infection). Cell type and time point are not known. The CDR3 bases are TGTGCCAGCAGCGCACAAGGGATGGGGCCCTATGGCTACACCTTC. Protein: CASSAQGMGPYGYTF.